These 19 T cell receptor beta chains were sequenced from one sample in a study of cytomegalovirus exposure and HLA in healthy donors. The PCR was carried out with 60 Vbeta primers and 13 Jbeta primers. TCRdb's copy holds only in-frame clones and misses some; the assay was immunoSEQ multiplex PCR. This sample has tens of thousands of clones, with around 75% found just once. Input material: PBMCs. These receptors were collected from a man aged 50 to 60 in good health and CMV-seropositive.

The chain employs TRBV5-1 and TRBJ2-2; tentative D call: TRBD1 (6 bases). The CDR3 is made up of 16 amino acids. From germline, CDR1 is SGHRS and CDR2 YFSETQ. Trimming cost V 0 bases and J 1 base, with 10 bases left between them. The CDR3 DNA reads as TGCGCCAGCAGCTTGGATGGGGGCAGGAACACCGGGGAGCTGTTTTTT. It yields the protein CASSLDGGRNTGELFF. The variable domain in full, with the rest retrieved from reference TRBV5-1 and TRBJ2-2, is KAGVTQTPRYLIKTRGQQVTLSCSPISGHRSVSWYQQTPGQGLQFLFEYFSETQRNKGNFPGRFSGRQFSNSRSEMNVSTLELGDSALYLCASSLDGGRNTGELFFGEGSRLTVL.

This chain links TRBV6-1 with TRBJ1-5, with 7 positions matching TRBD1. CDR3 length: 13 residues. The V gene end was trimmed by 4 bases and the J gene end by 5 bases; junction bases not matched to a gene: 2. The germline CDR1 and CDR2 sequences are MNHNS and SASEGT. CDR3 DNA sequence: TGTGCCAGCAGTGGGACAGGCGATCAGCCCCAGCATTTT. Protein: CASSGTGDQPQHF.

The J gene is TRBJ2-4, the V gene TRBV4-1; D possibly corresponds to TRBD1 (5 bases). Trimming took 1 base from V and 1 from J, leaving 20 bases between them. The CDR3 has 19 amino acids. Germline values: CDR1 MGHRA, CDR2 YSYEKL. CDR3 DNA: TGCGCCAGCAGCCAAGTCTCCGCCAGGGAATGGATGGCCAAAAACATTCAGTACTTC. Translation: CASSQVSAREWMAKNIQYF.

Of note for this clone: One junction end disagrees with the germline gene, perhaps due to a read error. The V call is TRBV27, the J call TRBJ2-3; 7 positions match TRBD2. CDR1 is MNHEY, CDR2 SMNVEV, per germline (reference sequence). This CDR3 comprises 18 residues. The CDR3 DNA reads TGTGCCATCAGTTTAAGATTCCGGGCTAGCGGCGGCACAGATACGCAGTATTTT. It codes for CAISLRFRASGGTDTQYF.

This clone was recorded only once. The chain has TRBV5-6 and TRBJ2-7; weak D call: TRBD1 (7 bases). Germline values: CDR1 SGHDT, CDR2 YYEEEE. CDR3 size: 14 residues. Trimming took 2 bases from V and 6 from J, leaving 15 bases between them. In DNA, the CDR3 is TGTGCCAGCAGCTTCTTGCCAGGGGGAGGCGAGCAGTACTTC. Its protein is CASSFLPGGGEQYF.

The CDR3 reads CASSATSGSYNEQFF. CDR3 DNA sequence: TGCGCCAGCAGCGCGACTAGCGGATCCTACAATGAGCAGTTCTTC. The chain has TRBV4-1 and TRBJ2-1; 9 nucleotides align to TRBD2. Germline V gives CDR1 MGHRA, CDR2 YSYEKL. The CDR3 consists of 15 residues. V was clipped by 5 bases and J by 1 base; unmatched bases: 3.

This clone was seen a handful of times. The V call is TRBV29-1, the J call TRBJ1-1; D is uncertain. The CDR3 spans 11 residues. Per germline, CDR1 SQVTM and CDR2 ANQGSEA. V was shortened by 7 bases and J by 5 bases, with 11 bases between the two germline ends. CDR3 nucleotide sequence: TGCAGCGGCCGGGGTGCGACTGAAGCTTTCTTT. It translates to CSGRGATEAFF.

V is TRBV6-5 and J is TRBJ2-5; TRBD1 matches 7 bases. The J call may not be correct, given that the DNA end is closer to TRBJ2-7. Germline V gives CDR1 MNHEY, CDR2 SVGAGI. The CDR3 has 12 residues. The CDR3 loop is CASSRDSCEQYF. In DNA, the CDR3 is TGTGCCAGCAGCCGGGACAGCTGCGAGCAGTACTTC.

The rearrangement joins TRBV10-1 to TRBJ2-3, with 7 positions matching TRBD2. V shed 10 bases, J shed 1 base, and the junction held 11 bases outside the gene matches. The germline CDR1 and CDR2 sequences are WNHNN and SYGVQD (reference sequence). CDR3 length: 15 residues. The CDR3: CAIPGREWGTDTQYF. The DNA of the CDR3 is TGCGCCATTCCAGGGCGGGAGTGGGGCACAGATACGCAGTATTTT.

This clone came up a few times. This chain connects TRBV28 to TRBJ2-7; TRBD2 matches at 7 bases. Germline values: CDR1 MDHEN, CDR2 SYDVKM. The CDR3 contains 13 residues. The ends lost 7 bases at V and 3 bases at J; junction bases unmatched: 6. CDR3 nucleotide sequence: TGTGCCAGCACTAGCGGTTATCTCTACGAGCAGTACTTC. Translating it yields CASTSGYLYEQYF.

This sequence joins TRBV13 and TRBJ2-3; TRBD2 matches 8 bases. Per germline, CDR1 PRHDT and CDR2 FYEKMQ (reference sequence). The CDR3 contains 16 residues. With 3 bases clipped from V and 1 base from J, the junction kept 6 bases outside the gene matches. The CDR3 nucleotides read TGTGCCAGCAGCTTGGGACTAGGGCCGGGCACAGATACGCAGTATTTT. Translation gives CASSLGLGPGTDTQYF.

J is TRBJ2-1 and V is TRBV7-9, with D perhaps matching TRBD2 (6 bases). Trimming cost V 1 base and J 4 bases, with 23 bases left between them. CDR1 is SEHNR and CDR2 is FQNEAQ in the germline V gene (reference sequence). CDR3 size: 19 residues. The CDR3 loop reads CASSLVPSTSSVKYNEQFF. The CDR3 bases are TGTGCCAGCAGCTTAGTCCCCTCGACTAGTTCCGTAAAATACAATGAGCAGTTCTTC.

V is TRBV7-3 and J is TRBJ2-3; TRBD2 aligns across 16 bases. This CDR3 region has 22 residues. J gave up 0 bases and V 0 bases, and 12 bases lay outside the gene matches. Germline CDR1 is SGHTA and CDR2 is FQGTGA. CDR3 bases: TGTGCCAGCAGCTTAACGTGGGGCGGGACTAGCGGGGGGGAAAATAGCACAGATACGCAGTATTTT. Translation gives CASSLTWGGTSGGENSTDTQYF.

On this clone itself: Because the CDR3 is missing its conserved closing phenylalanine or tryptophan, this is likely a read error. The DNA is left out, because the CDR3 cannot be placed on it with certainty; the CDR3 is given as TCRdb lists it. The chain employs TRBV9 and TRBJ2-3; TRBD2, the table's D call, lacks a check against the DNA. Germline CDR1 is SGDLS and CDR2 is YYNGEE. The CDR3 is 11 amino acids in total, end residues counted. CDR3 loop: CASRNGRAGRG.

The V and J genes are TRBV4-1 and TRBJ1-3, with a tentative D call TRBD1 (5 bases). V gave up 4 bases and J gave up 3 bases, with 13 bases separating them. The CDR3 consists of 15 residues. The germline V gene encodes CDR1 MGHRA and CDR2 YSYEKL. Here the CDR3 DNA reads TGCGCCAGCAGCCTCTATTGGGGCCTTGGAAACACCATATATTTT. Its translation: CASSLYWGLGNTIYF.

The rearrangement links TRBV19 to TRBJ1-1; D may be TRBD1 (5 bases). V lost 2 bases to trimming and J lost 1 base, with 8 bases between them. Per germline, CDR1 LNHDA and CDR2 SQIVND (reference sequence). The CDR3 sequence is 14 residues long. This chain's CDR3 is CASSITGANTEAFF. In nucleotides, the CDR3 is TGTGCCAGTAGTATAACAGGAGCGAACACTGAAGCTTTCTTT.

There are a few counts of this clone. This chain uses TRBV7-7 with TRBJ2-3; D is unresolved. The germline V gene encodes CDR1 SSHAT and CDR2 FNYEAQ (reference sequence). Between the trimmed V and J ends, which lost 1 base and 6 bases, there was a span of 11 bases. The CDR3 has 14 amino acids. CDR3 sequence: CASSLGLVGDTQYF. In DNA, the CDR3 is TGTGCCAGCAGCTTAGGGCTAGTGGGTGATACGCAGTATTTT.

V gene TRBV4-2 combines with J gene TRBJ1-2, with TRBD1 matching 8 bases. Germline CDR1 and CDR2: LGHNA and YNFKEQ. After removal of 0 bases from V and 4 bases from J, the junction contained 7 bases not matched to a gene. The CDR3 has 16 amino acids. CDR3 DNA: TGTGCCAGCAGCCAAGATCGGTCAGGGGGCGTCTATGGCTACACCTTC. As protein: CASSQDRSGGVYGYTF.

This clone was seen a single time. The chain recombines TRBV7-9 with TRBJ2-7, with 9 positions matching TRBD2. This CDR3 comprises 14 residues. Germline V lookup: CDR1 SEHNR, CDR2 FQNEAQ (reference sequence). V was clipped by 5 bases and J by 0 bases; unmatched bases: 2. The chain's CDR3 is CASSLTSGSYEQYF. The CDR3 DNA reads TGTGCCAGCAGCCTGACTAGCGGCTCCTACGAGCAGTACTTC.